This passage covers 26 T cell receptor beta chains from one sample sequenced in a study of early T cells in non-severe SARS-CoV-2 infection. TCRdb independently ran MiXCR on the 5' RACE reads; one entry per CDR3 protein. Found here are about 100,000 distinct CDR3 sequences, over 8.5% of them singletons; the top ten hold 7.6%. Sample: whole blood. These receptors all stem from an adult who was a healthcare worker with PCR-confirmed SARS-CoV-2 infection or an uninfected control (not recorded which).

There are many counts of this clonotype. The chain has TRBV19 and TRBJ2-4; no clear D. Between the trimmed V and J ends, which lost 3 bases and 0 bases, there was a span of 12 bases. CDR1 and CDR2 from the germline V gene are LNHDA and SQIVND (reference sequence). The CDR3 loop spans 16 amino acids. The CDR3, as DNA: TGTGCCAGTAGTATCGCAGGCACTCTAGCCAAAAACATTCAGTACTTC. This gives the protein CASSIAGTLAKNIQYF.

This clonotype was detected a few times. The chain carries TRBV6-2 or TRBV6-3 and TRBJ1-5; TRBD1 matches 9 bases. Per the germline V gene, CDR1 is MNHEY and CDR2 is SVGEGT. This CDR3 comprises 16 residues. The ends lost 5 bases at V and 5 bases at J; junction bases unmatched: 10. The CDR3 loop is CASSQKYRGRDQPQHF. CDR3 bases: TGTGCCAGCAGTCAAAAGTACAGGGGGCGCGATCAGCCCCAGCATTTT.

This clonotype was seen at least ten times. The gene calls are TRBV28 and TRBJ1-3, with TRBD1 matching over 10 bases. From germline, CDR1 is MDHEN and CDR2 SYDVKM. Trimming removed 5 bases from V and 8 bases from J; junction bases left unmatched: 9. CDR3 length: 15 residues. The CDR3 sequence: CASSTRDRGEYTIYF. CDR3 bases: TGTGCCAGCAGTACTCGGGACAGGGGAGAGTACACCATATATTTT.

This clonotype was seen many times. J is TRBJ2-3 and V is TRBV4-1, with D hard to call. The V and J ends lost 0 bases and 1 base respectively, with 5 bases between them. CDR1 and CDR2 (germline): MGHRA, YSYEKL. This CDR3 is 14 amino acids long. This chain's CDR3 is CASSQDSGTDTQYF. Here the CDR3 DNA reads TGCGCCAGCAGCCAAGATTCGGGCACAGATACGCAGTATTTT.

The CDR3 nucleotides are TGCAGGGGGAGAGGCCTACGGAGGAATGAGCAGTTCTTC. Amino acids: CRGRGLRRNEQFF. This sequence joins TRBV20-1 and TRBJ2-1, with D perhaps matching TRBD2 (5 bases). CDR3 length: 13 residues. Per germline, CDR1 DFQATT and CDR2 SNEGSKA (reference sequence).

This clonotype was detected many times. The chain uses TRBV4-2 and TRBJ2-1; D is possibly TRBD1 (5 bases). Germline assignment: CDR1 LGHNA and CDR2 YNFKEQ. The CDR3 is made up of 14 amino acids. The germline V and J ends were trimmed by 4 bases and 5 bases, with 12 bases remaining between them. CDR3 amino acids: CASSRTDRNNEQFF. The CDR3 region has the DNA TGTGCCAGCAGCCGAACAGACAGAAACAATGAGCAGTTCTTC.

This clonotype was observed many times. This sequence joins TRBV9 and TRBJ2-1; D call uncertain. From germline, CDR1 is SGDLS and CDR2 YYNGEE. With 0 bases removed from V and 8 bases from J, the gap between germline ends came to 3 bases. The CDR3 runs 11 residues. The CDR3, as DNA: TGTGCCAGCAGCGTAGGCTATGAGCAGTTCTTC. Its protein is CASSVGYEQFF.

The CDR3 sequence: CASSHTGTGPYEQYF. Written as DNA, the CDR3 is TGTGCCAGCAGTCACACCGGGACAGGACCCTACGAGCAGTACTTC. The chain is built from TRBV6-2 or TRBV6-3 and TRBJ2-7; 8 bases align to TRBD1. CDR3 length: 15 residues. Germline-derived CDR1 and CDR2 are MNHEY and SVGEGT. After removal of 5 bases from V and 2 bases from J, the junction contained 8 bases not matched to a gene.

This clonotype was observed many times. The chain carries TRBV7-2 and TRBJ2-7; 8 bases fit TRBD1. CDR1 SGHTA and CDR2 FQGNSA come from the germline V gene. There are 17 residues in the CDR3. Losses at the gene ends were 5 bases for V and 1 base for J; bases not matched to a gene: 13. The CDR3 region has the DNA TGTGCCAGCAGCCCGATTACAGGGGGATGGGGGTCCTACGAGCAGTACTTC. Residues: CASSPITGGWGSYEQYF.

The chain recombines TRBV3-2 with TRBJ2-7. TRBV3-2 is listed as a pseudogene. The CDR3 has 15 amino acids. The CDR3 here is CASSQEGTGSYEQYF. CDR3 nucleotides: TGTGCCAGCAGCCAAGAAGGTACGGGGTCCTACGAGCAGTACTTC.

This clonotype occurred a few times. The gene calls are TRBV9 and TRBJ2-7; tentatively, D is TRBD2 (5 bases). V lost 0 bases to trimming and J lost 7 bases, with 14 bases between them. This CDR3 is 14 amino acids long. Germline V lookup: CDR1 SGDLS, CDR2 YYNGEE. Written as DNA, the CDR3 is TGTGCCAGCAGCGTAGACATAAGCGGTCTAGAGCAGTACTTC. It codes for CASSVDISGLEQYF.

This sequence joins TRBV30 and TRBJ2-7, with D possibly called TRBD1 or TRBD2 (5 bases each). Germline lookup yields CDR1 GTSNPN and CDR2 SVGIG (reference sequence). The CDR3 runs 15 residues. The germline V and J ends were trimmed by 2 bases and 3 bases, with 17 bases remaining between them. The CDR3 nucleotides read TGTGCCTGGAGTCCCAAGGGGCGGGTTGACTACGAGCAGTACTTC. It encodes CAWSPKGRVDYEQYF. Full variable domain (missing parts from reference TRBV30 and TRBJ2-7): SQTIHQWPATLVQPVGSPLSLECTVEGTSNPNLYWYRQAAGRGLQLLFYSVGIGQISSEVPQNLSASRPQDRQFILSSKKLLLSDSGFYLCAWSPKGRVDYEQYFGPGTRLTVT.

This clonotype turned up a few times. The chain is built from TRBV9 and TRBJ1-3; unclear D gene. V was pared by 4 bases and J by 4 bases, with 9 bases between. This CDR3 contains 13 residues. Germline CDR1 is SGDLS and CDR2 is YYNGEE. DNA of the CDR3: TGTGCCAGCAGCCGGGTGGAGGGAAACACCATATATTTT. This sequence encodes CASSRVEGNTIYF.

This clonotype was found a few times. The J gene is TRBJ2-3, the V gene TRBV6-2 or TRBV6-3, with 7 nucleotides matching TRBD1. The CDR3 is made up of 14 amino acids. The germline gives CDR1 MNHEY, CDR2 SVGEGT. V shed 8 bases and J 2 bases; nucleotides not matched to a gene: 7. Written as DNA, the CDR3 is TGTGCCAGCTGTGAACAGGGGAACACAGATACGCAGTATTTT. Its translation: CASCEQGNTDTQYF.

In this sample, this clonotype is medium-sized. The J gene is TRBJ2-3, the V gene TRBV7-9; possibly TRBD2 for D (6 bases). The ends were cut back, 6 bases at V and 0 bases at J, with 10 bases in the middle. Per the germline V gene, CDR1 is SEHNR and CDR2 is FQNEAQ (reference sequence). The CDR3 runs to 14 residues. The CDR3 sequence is CASSGRGSTDTQYF. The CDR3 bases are TGTGCCAGCAGTGGGCGGGGAAGCACAGATACGCAGTATTTT.

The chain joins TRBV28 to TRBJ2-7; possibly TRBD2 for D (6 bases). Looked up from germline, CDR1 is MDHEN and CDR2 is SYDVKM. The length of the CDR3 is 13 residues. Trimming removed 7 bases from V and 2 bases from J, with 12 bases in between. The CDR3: CASIKLAPYEQYF. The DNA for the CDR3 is TGTGCCAGCATTAAACTAGCCCCCTACGAGCAGTACTTC.

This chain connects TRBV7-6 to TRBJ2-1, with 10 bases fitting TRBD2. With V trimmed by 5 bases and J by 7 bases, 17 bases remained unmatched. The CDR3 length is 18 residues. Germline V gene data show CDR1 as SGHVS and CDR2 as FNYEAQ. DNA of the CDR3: TGTGCCAGCAGCGCAGGGGACACGGGAGCGGGAGGGCGTAATGAGCAGTTCTTC. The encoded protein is CASSAGDTGAGGRNEQFF.

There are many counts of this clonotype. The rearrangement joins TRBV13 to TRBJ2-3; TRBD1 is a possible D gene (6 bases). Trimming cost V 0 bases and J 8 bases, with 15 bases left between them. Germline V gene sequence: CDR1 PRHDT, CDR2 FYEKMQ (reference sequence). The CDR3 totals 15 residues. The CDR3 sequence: CASSLGRGAKGTQYF. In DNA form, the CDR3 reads TGTGCCAGCAGCTTAGGCAGGGGAGCGAAGGGTACGCAGTATTTT.

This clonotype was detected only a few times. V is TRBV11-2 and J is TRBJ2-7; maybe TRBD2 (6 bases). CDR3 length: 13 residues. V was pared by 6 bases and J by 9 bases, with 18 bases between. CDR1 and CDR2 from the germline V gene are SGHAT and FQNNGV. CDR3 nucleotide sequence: TGTGCCAGCAGTCCGACCGGGGGAACCGGGCAGTACTTC. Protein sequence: CASSPTGGTGQYF.

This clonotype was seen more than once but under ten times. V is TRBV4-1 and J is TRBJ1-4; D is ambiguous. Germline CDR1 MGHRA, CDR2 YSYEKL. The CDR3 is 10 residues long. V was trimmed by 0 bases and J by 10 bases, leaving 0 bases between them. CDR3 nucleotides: TGCGCCAGCAGCCAAGAAAAACTGTTTTTT. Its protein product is CASSQEKLFF.

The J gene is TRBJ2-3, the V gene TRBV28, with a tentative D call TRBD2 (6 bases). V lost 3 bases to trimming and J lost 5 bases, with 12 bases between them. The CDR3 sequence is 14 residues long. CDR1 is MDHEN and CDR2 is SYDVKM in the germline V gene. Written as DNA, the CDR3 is TGTGCCAGCAGTTTTGGCGGGGTGGTAGATACGCAGTATTTT. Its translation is CASSFGGVVDTQYF.

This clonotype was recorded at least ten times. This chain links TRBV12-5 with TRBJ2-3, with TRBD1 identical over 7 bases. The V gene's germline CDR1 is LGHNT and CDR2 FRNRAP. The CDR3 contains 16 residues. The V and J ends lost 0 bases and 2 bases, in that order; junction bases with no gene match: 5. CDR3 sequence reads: CASGLVQGEFTDTQYF. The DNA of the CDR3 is TGTGCTAGTGGTTTGGTTCAGGGGGAGTTCACAGATACGCAGTATTTT.

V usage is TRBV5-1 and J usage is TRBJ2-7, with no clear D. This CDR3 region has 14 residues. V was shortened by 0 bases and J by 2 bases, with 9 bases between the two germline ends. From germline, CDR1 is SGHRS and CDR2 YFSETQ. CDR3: CASSLGTSTYEQYF. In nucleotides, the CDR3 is TGCGCCAGCAGCTTGGGTACAAGTACCTACGAGCAGTACTTC.

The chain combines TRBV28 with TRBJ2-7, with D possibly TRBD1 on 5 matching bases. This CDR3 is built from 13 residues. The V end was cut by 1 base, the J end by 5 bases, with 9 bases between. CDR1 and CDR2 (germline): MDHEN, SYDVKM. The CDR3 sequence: CASSLFAGNEQYF. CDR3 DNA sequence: TGTGCCAGCAGTTTATTTGCAGGGAACGAGCAGTACTTC.

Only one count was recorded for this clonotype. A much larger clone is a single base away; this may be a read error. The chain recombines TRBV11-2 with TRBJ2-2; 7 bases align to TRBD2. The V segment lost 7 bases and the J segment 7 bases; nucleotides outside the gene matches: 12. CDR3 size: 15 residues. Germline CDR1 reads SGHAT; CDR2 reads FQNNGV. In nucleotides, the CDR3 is TGTGCCAGCACGACTTCAGCGGGAAAGGTCGGGGAGCTGTTTTTT. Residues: CASTTSAGKVGELFF. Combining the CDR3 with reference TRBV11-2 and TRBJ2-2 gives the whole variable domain EAGVAQSPRYKIIEKRQSVAFWCNPISGHATLYWYQQILGQGPKLLIQFQNNGVVDDSQLPKDRFSAERLKGVDSTLKIQPAKLEDSAVYLCASTTSAGKVGELFFGEGSRLTVL.

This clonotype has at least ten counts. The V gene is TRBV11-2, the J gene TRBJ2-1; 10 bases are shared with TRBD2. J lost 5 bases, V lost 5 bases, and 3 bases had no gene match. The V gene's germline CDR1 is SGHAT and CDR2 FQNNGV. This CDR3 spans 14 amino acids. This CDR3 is CASSAGLADNEQFF. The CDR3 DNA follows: TGTGCCAGCAGCGCCGGACTAGCGGACAATGAGCAGTTCTTC. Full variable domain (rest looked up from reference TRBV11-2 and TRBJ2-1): EAGVAQSPRYKIIEKRQSVAFWCNPISGHATLYWYQQILGQGPKLLIQFQNNGVVDDSQLPKDRFSAERLKGVDSTLKIQPAKLEDSAVYLCASSAGLADNEQFFGPGTRLTVL.